This T cell receptor beta chain was sequenced for a study of beta chain features in type 1 diabetes. Study-level points and caveats: Among patients with Type 1 diabetes, TCRB CDR3s were moderately but significantly shorter in every one of the four CD4+ subsets.

The entirety of the isolated RNA underwent reverse transcription, so expressed TCRB transcripts were sequenced. The protocol was immunoSEQ multiplex PCR, while the TCRdb copy is restricted to in-frame clones and leaves out a portion. The sample shows 400,000 to 550,000 clones, approximately 10% of them seen only once. Purity of each sorted population was above 95%. The germline V gene encodes CDR1 PRHDT and CDR2 FYEKMQ (reference sequence). The CDR3 totals 13 residues. V gave up 5 bases and J gave up 0 bases, with 8 bases separating them. Regarding this clone: Its antigen is still unknown.

Sequenced: naive CD4+ T cells from blood. This TCR came from a woman aged 18 to 35 in good health. This rearrangement joins TRBV13 to TRBJ2-7; the D is unclear. The CDR3 region is CASSQRSSYEQYF. The CDR3 nucleotides are TGTGCCAGCAGCCAAAGGAGCTCCTACGAGCAGTACTTC.